The 30 T cell receptor beta chains in this list originate from one sample, sequenced in a study of CD8 T cell repertoires and HIV-1 epitope variants. Sequenced by immunoSEQ multiplex PCR; TCRdb stores in-frame clones only, minus some. The table records 4,600 or so clones, around 63% of them present only once. These receptors have no known antigen. The sequencing input was cultured CD8+ T cells derived from PBMCs. All receptors come from a male donor with HIV.

This clone has a handful of counts. CDR3 residues: CASSQVASGTEAFF. The CDR3 nucleotides read TGCGCCAGCAGCCAAGTTGCTTCGGGCACTGAAGCTTTCTTT. This chain joins TRBV4-1 and TRBJ1-1; D unresolved. This CDR3 contains 14 residues. Germline-derived CDR1 and CDR2 are MGHRA and YSYEKL. V shed 1 base and J shed 4 bases, with 10 bases lying between them.

The CDR3 loop reads CASRTIRSYEQYF. CDR3 sequence (DNA): TGTGCCAGCAGGACTATTCGCTCCTACGAGCAGTACTTC. V usage is TRBV28 and J usage is TRBJ2-7; possibly TRBD2 for D (5 bases). The length of the CDR3 is 13 residues. Germline values: CDR1 MDHEN, CDR2 SYDVKM. V was clipped by 6 bases and J by 0 bases, with 9 bases between them.

The chain joins TRBV5-1 to TRBJ1-5, with D possibly TRBD1 on 5 matching bases. V was pared by 4 bases and J by 3 bases, with 17 bases between. This CDR3 region has 16 residues. CDR1 is SGHRS, CDR2 YFSETQ, per germline. Here the CDR3 reads CASSQGDSPNNQPQHF. CDR3 in DNA: TGCGCCAGCAGCCAGGGAGACTCTCCCAACAATCAGCCCCAGCATTTT.

The chain employs TRBV28 and TRBJ2-5; 7 nucleotides match TRBD1. V lost 6 bases, J lost 1 base, and 8 bases stayed unmatched. CDR1 MDHEN and CDR2 SYDVKM come from the germline V gene. The CDR3 length is 15 residues. CDR3 DNA sequence: TGTGCCAGCAGACCGACAGGGAAGCGCCAAGAGACCCAGTACTTC. Residues: CASRPTGKRQETQYF.

The gene calls are TRBV11-1 and TRBJ2-1; TRBD2 is a possible D gene (6 bases). With 0 bases removed from V and 7 bases from J, the gap between germline ends came to 13 bases. CDR1 is SGHAT and CDR2 is FQDESV in the germline V gene (reference sequence). This CDR3 region has 15 residues. In DNA form, the CDR3 reads TGTGCCAGCAGCTTAGCTAGGCTAGCGAGGAATGAGCAGTTCTTC. Translation gives CASSLARLARNEQFF. The full variable domain, rest sourced from reference TRBV11-1 and TRBJ2-1, is EAEVAQSPRYKITEKSQAVAFWCDPISGHATLYWYRQILGQGPELLVQFQDESVVDDSQLPKDRFSAERLKGVDSTLKIQPAELGDSAMYLCASSLARLARNEQFFGPGTRLTVL.

The chain joins TRBV6-5 to TRBJ2-3; D remains ambiguous. Germline CDR1 MNHEY, CDR2 SVGAGI. CDR3 size: 14 residues. Trimming took off 4 bases at V and 2 bases at J, with 10 bases between the two ends. The CDR3 loop reads CASSLTRSTDTQYF. The CDR3 coding sequence is TGTGCCAGCAGTTTGACTCGCTCCACAGATACGCAGTATTTT.

This chain joins TRBV9 and TRBJ2-2; D ambiguous. Germline V gives CDR1 SGDLS, CDR2 YYNGEE. Trimming took 0 bases from V and 8 from J, leaving 5 bases between them. This CDR3 spans 12 amino acids. CDR3 residues: CASSVGGGELFF. The CDR3 nucleotides are TGTGCCAGCAGCGTAGGGGGAGGGGAGCTGTTTTTT.

The CDR3 nucleotides are TGTGCCAGCAGCTCAACGGACAGGGCGAACACCGGGGAGCTGTTTTTT. Its translation: CASSSTDRANTGELFF. V is TRBV7-9 and J is TRBJ2-2; 8 nucleotides agree with TRBD1. The trim removed 4 bases at V and 0 bases at J, leaving 4 bases unmatched. Germline CDR1 reads SEHNR; CDR2 reads FQNEAQ (reference sequence). CDR3 length equals 16 residues.

V is TRBV27 and J is TRBJ2-7; a weak D match, TRBD1 (5 bases). CDR1 and CDR2 (germline): MNHEY, SMNVEV (reference sequence). There are 16 residues in the CDR3. The V gene lost 4 bases and the J gene lost 2 bases, with 18 bases spanning the gap. In nucleotides, the CDR3 is TGTGCCAGCAGTTCTCTAGATTCAGGGAAGGCCTACGAGCAGTACTTC. This sequence encodes CASSSLDSGKAYEQYF.

J is TRBJ2-2 and V is TRBV5-6, with 10 bases identical to TRBD1. The V and J ends lost 0 bases and 6 bases, in that order; junction bases with no gene match: 2. In germline, CDR1 is SGHDT, CDR2 YYEEEE. The length of the CDR3 is 15 residues. In nucleotides, the CDR3 is TGTGCCAGCAGCTTGGTGGACAGGGGGTCCGGGGAGCTGTTTTTT. It specifies CASSLVDRGSGELFF.

This chain uses TRBV5-6 with TRBJ2-5; D is uncertain. The V end was cut by 0 bases, the J end by 4 bases, with 19 bases between. This CDR3 spans 17 amino acids. The germline V gene encodes CDR1 SGHDT and CDR2 YYEEEE. The CDR3 here is CASSLVPGAVVRETQYF. CDR3 DNA sequence: TGTGCCAGCAGCTTGGTTCCTGGCGCAGTGGTTCGAGAGACCCAGTACTTC.

The chain joins TRBV5-1 to TRBJ1-1, with 9 positions matching TRBD1. CDR1 SGHRS and CDR2 YFSETQ come from the germline V gene. The CDR3 is 16 residues long. V dropped 2 bases and J dropped 4; count of bases not matched to a gene: 9. The CDR3 DNA is TGCGCCAGCAGCTTAATCCGACAGGGGGGGAGCACTGAAGCTTTCTTT. Protein product: CASSLIRQGGSTEAFF.

J is TRBJ1-6 and V is TRBV5-6; D remains unclear. CDR1 is SGHDT and CDR2 is YYEEEE in the germline V gene. The CDR3 runs 13 residues. V was cut by 0 bases and J by 9 bases, with 7 bases left in between. The CDR3 DNA follows: TGTGCCAGCAGCTTGGGTGCGGTTTCACCCCTCCACTTT. It is translated as CASSLGAVSPLHF.

J is TRBJ2-1 and V is TRBV19, with 7 bases that match TRBD2. Germline CDR1 LNHDA, CDR2 SQIVND (reference sequence). Unmatched junction bases numbered 3, after V lost 3 bases and J lost 1 base. The CDR3 sequence is 15 residues long. The CDR3 region is CASSIYGGSYNEQFF. DNA for the CDR3: TGTGCCAGTAGTATTTACGGGGGGTCCTACAATGAGCAGTTCTTC.

The genes are TRBV11-2 and TRBJ2-5; D is perhaps TRBD1 (5 bases). Trimming removed 0 bases at V and 5 bases at J, with 13 bases between. Germline lookup yields CDR1 SGHAT and CDR2 FQNNGV. This CDR3 spans 15 amino acids. The CDR3 loop reads CASSLEATVGETQYF. The DNA for the CDR3 is TGTGCCAGCAGCTTAGAGGCGACAGTCGGGGAGACCCAGTACTTC.

The rearrangement uses TRBV4-3 and TRBJ2-1; no firm D call. The CDR3 totals 13 residues. V was shortened by 1 base and J by 4 bases, with 5 bases between the two germline ends. Germline V lookup: CDR1 LGHNA, CDR2 YSLEER. The chain's CDR3 is CASSQGEYNEQFF. CDR3 nucleotide sequence: TGCGCCAGCAGCCAAGGCGAGTACAATGAGCAGTTCTTC.

As for this clone: An end of the junction does not agree with germline; a read error may underlie this. J is TRBJ2-2 and V is TRBV7-7, with D perhaps assigned TRBD1 or TRBD2 (5 bases each). CDR3 length: 15 amino acids. Germline loops: CDR1 SSHAT, CDR2 FNYEAQ (reference sequence). The CDR3 DNA is TGTGCTAGCAGCCCCTTGGGACCCCGCCCCGGGGAGCTGTTTTTT. Its protein is CASSPLGPRPGELFF. The whole variable domain, remainder taken from reference TRBV7-7 and TRBJ2-2, is GAGVSQSPRYKVTKRGQDVTLRCDPISSHATLYWYQQALGQGPEFLTYFNYEAQPDKSGLPSDRFSAERPEGSISTLTIQRTEQRDSAMYRCASSPLGPRPGELFFGEGSRLTVL.

This clone has just one count. The CDR3 bases are TGTGCCAGTACCGTGGGGGCAGGGGGATACAATGAGCAGTTCTTC. Its translation is CASTVGAGGYNEQFF. The chain employs TRBV19 and TRBJ2-1, with 7 positions matching TRBD1. The trim removed 7 bases at V and 4 bases at J, leaving 10 bases unmatched. The germline gives CDR1 LNHDA, CDR2 SQIVND (reference sequence). The CDR3 is 15 residues long.

The chain links TRBV7-9 to TRBJ2-1; D uncertain. The CDR3 runs to 13 residues. With 3 bases removed from V and 5 bases from J, the gap between germline ends came to 8 bases. The germline V gene encodes CDR1 SEHNR and CDR2 FQNEAQ (reference sequence). CDR3 nucleotide sequence: TGTGCCAGCAGCTTTGATTTGAACAATGAGCAGTTCTTC. It codes for CASSFDLNNEQFF. Variable domain in full (rest from reference TRBV7-9 and TRBJ2-1): DTGVSQNPRHKITKRGQNVTFRCDPISEHNRLYWYRQTLGQGPEFLTYFQNEAQLEKSRLLSDRFSAERPKGSFSTLEIQRTEQGDSAMYLCASSFDLNNEQFFGPGTRLTVL.

The chain employs TRBV7-8 and TRBJ2-4; D might be TRBD2 (6 bases). The CDR3 is made up of 12 amino acids. The ends were cut back, 11 bases at V and 5 bases at J, with 13 bases in the middle. CDR1 and CDR2 from the germline V gene are SGHVS and FQNEAQ. CDR3 nucleotides: TGTGCCTTGGGGGAGGACCAAAACATTCAGTACTTC. Residues: CALGEDQNIQYF.

This clone turned up a few times. The chain uses TRBV30 and TRBJ2-1, with D perhaps matching TRBD1 (6 bases). CDR1 is GTSNPN and CDR2 is SVGIG in the germline V gene (reference sequence). Trimming stripped 1 base from V and 13 bases from J, with 14 bases between. CDR3 length: 12 amino acids. DNA of the CDR3: TGTGCCTGGAGTGAGGGGGAACAGCTCCAGTTCTTC. Amino acid sequence: CAWSEGEQLQFF. The variable domain in full, completed from reference TRBV30 and TRBJ2-1, reads SQTIHQWPATLVQPVGSPLSLECTVEGTSNPNLYWYRQAAGRGLQLLFYSVGIGQISSEVPQNLSASRPQDRQFILSSKKLLLSDSGFYLCAWSEGEQLQFFGPGTRLTVL.

This clone appeared a single time. The chain couples TRBV27 to TRBJ1-1; 10 nucleotides line up with TRBD1. V lost 5 bases and J lost 4; bases outside the gene matches: 4. The CDR3 extends over 14 amino acids. CDR1 is MNHEY, CDR2 SMNVEV, per germline (reference sequence). CDR3 residues: CASSTRTGGTEAFF. The CDR3 DNA reads TGTGCCAGCAGTACAAGGACAGGGGGCACTGAAGCTTTCTTT.

CDR3 DNA: TGCAGCGTTAGCGGGACAGGTTCCTACAATGAGCAGTTCTTC. It is translated as CSVSGTGSYNEQFF. This chain links TRBV29-1 with TRBJ2-1; the D gene is possibly TRBD1 (8 bases). V lost 5 bases and J 1 base, leaving 12 bases between the germline ends. This CDR3 contains 14 residues. Germline values: CDR1 SQVTM, CDR2 ANQGSEA.

This chain links TRBV14 with TRBJ2-7, with D perhaps TRBD2 (5 bases). Per germline, CDR1 SGHDN and CDR2 FVKESK. The CDR3 length is 20 residues. V lost 3 bases and J lost 6, with 33 bases in between. The CDR3 loop is CASSHPVLGRVPRPFCEQYF. The CDR3 DNA is TGTGCCAGCAGCCATCCCGTGCTGGGGAGAGTACCTCGTCCCTTCTGCGAGCAGTACTTC. Filled out from reference TRBV14 and TRBJ2-7, the complete variable domain reads EAGVTQFPSHSVIEKGQTVTLRCDPISGHDNLYWYRRVMGKEIKFLLHFVKESKQDESGMPNNRFLAERTGGTYSTLKVQPAELEDSGVYFCASSHPVLGRVPRPFCEQYFGPGTRLTVT.

The genes are TRBV6-5 and TRBJ2-1; the match to TRBD1 covers 11 bases. In germline, CDR1 is MNHEY, CDR2 SVGAGI. Unmatched junction bases numbered 4, after V lost 2 bases and J lost 7 bases. The CDR3 has 15 residues. CDR3 sequence (DNA): TGTGCCAGCAGTTACGCGGACAGGGGGCGAAATGAGCAGTTCTTC. Encoded protein: CASSYADRGRNEQFF.

By sample fraction, this clone is large (0.1 to 1%). The chain combines TRBV28 with TRBJ1-2, with D possibly matching TRBD1 (5 bases). This CDR3 is 16 amino acids long. Germline CDR1 reads MDHEN; CDR2 reads SYDVKM. V gave up 5 bases and J gave up 3 bases, with 19 bases separating them. The CDR3 protein is CASSIRPTDFDYGYTF. DNA of the CDR3: TGTGCCAGCAGTATACGCCCGACAGATTTCGACTATGGCTACACCTTC.

The chain employs TRBV28 and TRBJ1-1; 11 bases are a match to TRBD1. This CDR3 spans 16 amino acids. With V trimmed by 6 bases and J by 4 bases, 10 bases remained unmatched. From germline, CDR1 is MDHEN and CDR2 SYDVKM. The CDR3, as DNA: TGTGCCAGCAGCACCTGGGACAGGGGGTCGGCCACTGAAGCTTTCTTT. As protein: CASSTWDRGSATEAFF.

This clone was observed a handful of times. The V and J genes are TRBV28 and TRBJ2-7, with no clear D. Per the germline V gene, CDR1 is MDHEN and CDR2 is SYDVKM. The CDR3 contains 14 residues. V gave up 4 bases and J gave up 2 bases, with 12 bases separating them. CDR3 protein: CASSSDVSAYEQYF. The CDR3 region has the DNA TGTGCCAGCAGTTCAGATGTCTCGGCCTACGAGCAGTACTTC.

The chain has TRBV5-6 and TRBJ2-2, with D perhaps matching TRBD2 (6 bases). The germline V gene has CDR1 SGHDT and CDR2 YYEEEE. V gave up 2 bases and J gave up 4 bases, with 15 bases separating them. The CDR3 totals 16 residues. The CDR3 reads CASSFEPWEATGELFF. Here the CDR3 DNA reads TGTGCCAGCAGCTTCGAACCGTGGGAGGCCACCGGGGAGCTGTTTTTT.

The chain joins TRBV28 to TRBJ2-1, with 7 bases aligning to TRBD1. CDR3 length: 15 amino acids. Looked up from germline, CDR1 is MDHEN and CDR2 is SYDVKM. V trimming: 4 bases; J trimming: 4 bases; junction bases outside the gene matches: 7. CDR3 protein: CASSSVQGDYNEQFF. DNA of the CDR3: TGTGCCAGCAGTTCCGTCCAGGGGGATTACAATGAGCAGTTCTTC.